This TCR beta chain was sequenced in a study of blood T cell repertoires in COVID-19. About the research overall: Both acute and convalescent COVID-19 samples were obtained from the United States, Italy and Spain. PBMCs, B-cell-depleted T cells, or T cells were the source of the cDNA or gDNA that made up the material.

This table comes from immunoSEQ multiplex PCR, and its TCRdb copy is limited to in-frame clones, with some not included. The sample has 95,000 to 150,000 clones; just under 80% are singletons. CDR3 length: 15 residues. Between the trimmed V and J ends, which lost 4 bases and 4 bases, there was a span of 14 bases. CDR1 LGHDT and CDR2 YNNKEL come from the germline V gene (reference sequence). The count of this clone is one. This chain uses TRBV3-1 (or the pseudogene TRBV3-2) with TRBJ1-3; unclear D gene. The sequence was obtained from a man aged 55 to 70 with active or convalescent COVID-19. The sequenced material came from peripheral blood. CDR3 DNA sequence: TGTGCCAGCAGCCCCTGGGGTGGACTGGGAAACACCATATATTTT. Translation: CASSPWGGLGNTIYF.